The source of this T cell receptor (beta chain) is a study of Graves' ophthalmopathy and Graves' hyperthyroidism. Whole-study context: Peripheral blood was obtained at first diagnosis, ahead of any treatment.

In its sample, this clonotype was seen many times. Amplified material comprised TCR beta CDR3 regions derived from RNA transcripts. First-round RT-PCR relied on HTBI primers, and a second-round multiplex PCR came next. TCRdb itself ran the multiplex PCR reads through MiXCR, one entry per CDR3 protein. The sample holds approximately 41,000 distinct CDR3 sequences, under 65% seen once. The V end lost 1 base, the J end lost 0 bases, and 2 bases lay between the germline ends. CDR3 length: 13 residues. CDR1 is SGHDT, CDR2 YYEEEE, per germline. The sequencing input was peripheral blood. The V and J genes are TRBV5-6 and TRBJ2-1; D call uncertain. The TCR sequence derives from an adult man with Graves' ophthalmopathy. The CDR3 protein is CASSLSSYNEQFF. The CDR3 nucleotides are TGTGCCAGCAGCTTGTCCTCCTACAATGAGCAGTTCTTC.